The 13 T cell receptor beta chains reported below all come from one sample, sequenced in a study of blood T cell repertoires in COVID-19. The protocol was immunoSEQ multiplex PCR, while the TCRdb copy is restricted to in-frame clones and leaves out a portion. The data contain 450,000 or so clones, roughly nine tenths of them singletons. What was sequenced was peripheral blood. These receptors came from a man aged 18 to 30 with COVID-19, enrolled during active disease.

The rearrangement uses TRBV7-6 and TRBJ2-2; TRBD2 aligns across 12 bases. The CDR3 is 18 amino acids. The V segment lost 2 bases and the J segment 2 bases; nucleotides outside the gene matches: 6. Germline lookup yields CDR1 SGHVS and CDR2 FNYEAQ. For the CDR3, the DNA is TGTGCCAGCAGCTTACGGCTAGCGGGAGGGCCAAACACCGGGGAGCTGTTTTTT. Translating it yields CASSLRLAGGPNTGELFF.

CDR3: CASSRDQQETQYF. CDR3 nucleotides: TGTGCCAGCAGCCGGGATCAACAAGAGACCCAGTACTTC. The chain is built from TRBV5-4 and TRBJ2-5; D possibly corresponds to TRBD2 (5 bases). CDR1 and CDR2 from the germline V gene are SGHNT and YYREEE (reference sequence). V lost 4 bases, J lost 2 bases, and 9 bases lay in between. This CDR3 region has 13 residues.

This clone was observed a single time. This sequence joins TRBV12-1 and TRBJ2-4; no check of the table's D call, TRBD1, against the DNA was made. TRBV12-1 is a pseudogene segment. The CDR3 is 14 amino acids. CDR3 in amino acids: CASSSWDRVNIQYF. CDR3 DNA: TGTGCCAGCAGCTCCTGGGACAGGGTAAACATTCAGTACTTC.

The gene calls are TRBV5-1 and TRBJ1-1, with D perhaps matching TRBD1 (6 bases). The V and J ends lost 1 base and 0 bases respectively, with 10 bases between them. The CDR3 length is 15 residues. Germline CDR1 is SGHRS and CDR2 is YFSETQ. The CDR3 is CASSLYPGVNTEAFF. The DNA for the CDR3 is TGCGCCAGCAGCTTGTATCCAGGGGTGAACACTGAAGCTTTCTTT.

The rearrangement links TRBV18 to TRBJ2-3; 8 positions agree with TRBD2. Germline CDR1 reads KGHSH; CDR2 reads LQKENI. Trimming took 2 bases from V and 1 from J; bases not matched to a gene: 5. The length of the CDR3 is 16 residues. The CDR3 region is CASSPIAGTGTDTQYF. DNA for the CDR3: TGTGCCAGCTCACCAATAGCGGGAACTGGCACAGATACGCAGTATTTT.

The V call is TRBV11-2, the J call TRBJ2-3; no definite D call. The CDR3 extends over 12 amino acids. Germline V gene sequence: CDR1 SGHAT, CDR2 FQNNGV. V was cut by 5 bases and J by 3 bases, with 6 bases left in between. The CDR3 DNA reads as TGTGCCAGCAGCCACAAAACAGATACGCAGTATTTT. This translates into CASSHKTDTQYF.

The chain carries TRBV28 and TRBJ1-2; tentatively, D is TRBD1 (5 bases). V lost 6 bases and J 7 bases, leaving 24 bases between the germline ends. This CDR3 contains 16 residues. Germline CDR1 and CDR2: MDHEN and SYDVKM. This CDR3 is CASRPRQSPDVGGYTF. CDR3 bases: TGTGCCAGCAGACCACGACAGAGTCCCGACGTGGGTGGCTACACCTTC.

V and J are TRBV24-1 and TRBJ2-1, with D hard to call. V gave up 4 bases and J gave up 0 bases, with 12 bases separating them. The CDR3 spans 16 residues. Germline values: CDR1 KGHDR, CDR2 SFDVKD. The DNA for the CDR3 is TGTGCCACCAGTGAAGCGACTTCCAGCTCCTACAATGAGCAGTTCTTC. Residues: CATSEATSSSYNEQFF.

The V gene is TRBV7-8, the J gene TRBJ2-7, with D possibly matching TRBD1 (9 bases). V lost 2 bases to trimming and J lost 8 bases, with 22 bases between them. CDR3 length: 16 amino acids. Germline V gene sequence: CDR1 SGHVS, CDR2 FQNEAQ. The CDR3 sequence: CASSLSGGTGQRQQYF. The CDR3 nucleotides are TGTGCCAGCAGCTTATCGGGGGGGACAGGGCAAAGACAGCAGTACTTC.

The genes are TRBV6-6 and TRBJ1-1; 11 positions match TRBD1. There are 14 residues in the CDR3. The J segment lost 0 bases and the V segment lost 8 bases, leaving 2 bases of the junction unmatched. In germline, CDR1 is MNHNY, CDR2 SVGAGI (reference sequence). DNA of the CDR3: TGTGCCAGCGGGGACAGGGGGATGAACACTGAAGCTTTCTTT. Its translation is CASGDRGMNTEAFF.

This clone has only one observation. This chain connects TRBV4-1 to TRBJ2-5; 8 bases fit TRBD1. This CDR3 comprises 16 residues. With 2 bases clipped from V and 3 bases from J, the junction kept 8 bases outside the gene matches. The germline gives CDR1 MGHRA, CDR2 YSYEKL. DNA for the CDR3: TGCGCCAGCAGCCAAAGAATGGACAGGGTAGAAGAGACCCAGTACTTC. This encodes CASSQRMDRVEETQYF.

The rearrangement uses TRBV6-6 and TRBJ1-5; the match to TRBD1 covers 9 bases. The trim removed 6 bases at V and 5 bases at J, leaving 11 bases unmatched. The germline V gene encodes CDR1 MNHNY and CDR2 SVGAGI (reference sequence). This CDR3 has 16 residues. The CDR3 nucleotides are TGTGCCAGCAGGGGACAGGGCCACCCTAGGGATCAGCCCCAGCATTTT. Its protein is CASRGQGHPRDQPQHF.

This chain connects TRBV5-4 to TRBJ2-7; 9 nucleotides agree with TRBD1. The CDR3 contains 16 residues. The V segment lost 4 bases and the J segment 2 bases; nucleotides outside the gene matches: 10. Looked up from germline, CDR1 is SGHNT and CDR2 is YYREEE (reference sequence). The chain's CDR3 is CASSKPGQGSTYEQYF. The DNA of the CDR3 is TGTGCCAGCAGCAAACCGGGACAGGGCTCAACCTACGAGCAGTACTTC.